Shown below are 22 T cell receptor beta chains from a single sample sequenced in a study of cytomegalovirus exposure and HLA in healthy donors. The PCR used 60 Vbeta and 13 Jbeta primers. Profiled with immunoSEQ multiplex PCR; TCRdb holds only in-frame clones, not every one. Among approximately 150,000 clones listed, roughly three quarters were seen once. Sequenced material: PBMCs. The receptors were sampled from a man in his 60s in good health and CMV-seronegative.

The gene calls are TRBV6-1 and TRBJ1-4; a possible D gene is TRBD1 (5 bases). This CDR3 comprises 14 residues. Germline-derived CDR1 and CDR2 are MNHNS and SASEGT. The V gene lost 3 bases and the J gene lost 2 bases, with 7 bases spanning the gap. As DNA, the CDR3 is TGTGCCAGCAGTGAGGCAGGGACTAATGAAAAACTGTTTTTT. Translation gives CASSEAGTNEKLFF.

J is TRBJ1-1 and V is TRBV27, with a possible D match to TRBD1 (6 bases). The CDR3 is 14 amino acids. Germline CDR1 is MNHEY and CDR2 is SMNVEV (reference sequence). The V end was cut by 6 bases, the J end by 4 bases, with 15 bases between. The CDR3 protein is CASRNRAASTEAFF. The CDR3 bases are TGTGCCAGCAGGAACAGGGCCGCGAGCACTGAAGCTTTCTTT.

This sequence joins TRBV9 and TRBJ1-6, with D unresolved. Trimming took 3 bases from V and 9 from J, leaving 10 bases between them. The CDR3 spans 13 residues. Germline values: CDR1 SGDLS, CDR2 YYNGEE. DNA of the CDR3: TGTGCCAGCAGCGCTACCTTAAGTTCACCCCTCCACTTT. Its translation is CASSATLSSPLHF.

The CDR3 protein is CASSLQGVIFTEAFF. CDR3 in DNA: TGTGCCAGCAGTTTACAGGGGGTGATATTCACTGAAGCTTTCTTT. This chain joins TRBV28 and TRBJ1-1, with 7 nucleotides matching TRBD1. The CDR3 spans 15 residues. Unmatched junction bases numbered 7, after V lost 2 bases and J lost 4 bases. The germline V gene encodes CDR1 MDHEN and CDR2 SYDVKM. Variable domain in full (rest from reference TRBV28 and TRBJ1-1): DVKVTQSSRYLVKRTGEKVFLECVQDMDHENMFWYRQDPGLGLRLIYFSYDVKMKEKGDIPEGYSVSREKKERFSLILESASTNQTSMYLCASSLQGVIFTEAFFGQGTRLTVV.

This clone turned up a few times. The V and J genes are TRBV18 and TRBJ1-2, with D possibly matching TRBD1 (5 bases). Germline CDR1 and CDR2: KGHSH and LQKENI. V lost 6 bases and J 4 bases, leaving 9 bases between the germline ends. This CDR3 is 12 amino acids long. The CDR3 nucleotides are TGTGCCAGCTCCGACAGCCTCTATGGCTACACCTTC. Translating it yields CASSDSLYGYTF.

The CDR3 DNA is TGCGCCAGCAGCTTGGTGGCGCGGGAGGGGCGACGGGGGGAGCAGTTCTTC. This gives the protein CASSLVAREGRRGEQFF. This chain connects TRBV5-1 to TRBJ2-1; 9 bases align to TRBD2. J gave up 10 bases and V 0 bases, and 14 bases lay outside the gene matches. The CDR3 is 17 residues long. CDR1 is SGHRS, CDR2 YFSETQ, per germline. Together with reference TRBV5-1 and TRBJ2-1, the CDR3 gives the full variable domain: KAGVTQTPRYLIKTRGQQVTLSCSPISGHRSVSWYQQTPGQGLQFLFEYFSETQRNKGNFPGRFSGRQFSNSRSEMNVSTLELGDSALYLCASSLVAREGRRGEQFFGPGTRLTVL.

V is TRBV28 and J is TRBJ2-3, with 7 bases that match TRBD2. CDR3 length: 14 amino acids. Germline V gene sequence: CDR1 MDHEN, CDR2 SYDVKM. Trimming at V came to 4 bases and at J to 9 bases, leaving 10 bases not matched to a gene. In nucleotides, the CDR3 is TGTGCCAGCAGTTCCGCTGGGGGGAGGGCCACGCAGTATTTT. Protein product: CASSSAGGRATQYF.

The rearrangement uses TRBV30 and TRBJ2-5; no firm D call. Germline V gene lookup returns CDR1 GTSNPN and CDR2 SVGIG (reference sequence). This CDR3 spans 11 amino acids. Between the trimmed V and J ends, which lost 4 bases and 7 bases, there was a span of 10 bases. The DNA of the CDR3 is TGTGCCTGGACTGCCTCCGGGACCCAGTACTTC. It translates to CAWTASGTQYF. The full variable domain, completed using reference TRBV30 and TRBJ2-5, is SQTIHQWPATLVQPVGSPLSLECTVEGTSNPNLYWYRQAAGRGLQLLFYSVGIGQISSEVPQNLSASRPQDRQFILSSKKLLLSDSGFYLCAWTASGTQYFGPGTRLLVL.

V is TRBV28 and J is TRBJ1-1; D not resolved. V gave up 4 bases and J gave up 4 bases, with 19 bases separating them. This CDR3 comprises 16 residues. Per the germline V gene, CDR1 is MDHEN and CDR2 is SYDVKM. The chain's CDR3 is CASSSTKTPRGTEAFF. The CDR3 bases are TGTGCCAGCAGTTCGACCAAGACGCCTAGAGGCACTGAAGCTTTCTTT.

CDR3 in DNA: TGTGCCAGCAGTACGAGACAGGGATTGGGCCCAGATACGCAGTATTTT. Translating it yields CASSTRQGLGPDTQYF. The V and J genes are TRBV27 and TRBJ2-3; 7 bases are shared with TRBD1. This CDR3 region has 16 residues. J was trimmed by 4 bases and V by 5 bases; bases with no gene match: 12. CDR1 is MNHEY, CDR2 SMNVEV, per germline (reference sequence).

The chain recombines TRBV15 with TRBJ2-7; 8 bases agree with TRBD1. Germline-derived CDR1 and CDR2 are LNHNV and YYDKDF (reference sequence). J gave up 4 bases and V 5 bases, and 7 bases lay outside the gene matches. The CDR3 has 14 amino acids. CDR3: CATSLDRVSYEQYF. The DNA for the CDR3 is TGTGCCACCAGCCTGGACAGGGTTAGTTACGAGCAGTACTTC.

The chain has TRBV4-3 and TRBJ2-3; TRBD2 is a possible D gene (6 bases). V lost 0 bases, J lost 3 bases, and 13 bases lay in between. The CDR3 consists of 16 residues. In germline, CDR1 is LGHNA, CDR2 YSLEER. Here the CDR3 DNA reads TGCGCCAGCAGCCAAGATAGTTTAGGGAGGACAGATACGCAGTATTTT. This sequence encodes CASSQDSLGRTDTQYF.

In this sample, this clone turned up a few times. This chain links TRBV19 with TRBJ1-6; TRBD1 agrees at 7 bases. V dropped 4 bases and J dropped 4; count of bases not matched to a gene: 4. CDR3 size: 15 residues. Germline CDR1 LNHDA, CDR2 SQIVND (reference sequence). The CDR3 DNA reads as TGTGCCAGTAGTAGAGGGGACAGATATAATTCACCCCTCCACTTT. It yields the protein CASSRGDRYNSPLHF. The complete variable domain, with remaining parts taken from reference TRBV19 and TRBJ1-6, reads DGGITQSPKYLFRKEGQNVTLSCEQNLNHDAMYWYRQDPGQGLRLIYYSQIVNDFQKGDIAEGYSVSREKKESFPLTVTSAQKNPTAFYLCASSRGDRYNSPLHFGNGTRLTVT.

The chain uses TRBV9 and TRBJ2-3, with 7 bases lining up with TRBD1. This CDR3 spans 14 amino acids. CDR1 is SGDLS, CDR2 YYNGEE, per germline. V lost 0 bases, J lost 5 bases, and 3 bases stayed unmatched. CDR3 in amino acids: CASSVGQGIDTQYF. CDR3 nucleotides: TGTGCCAGCAGCGTAGGACAGGGTATAGATACGCAGTATTTT.

V is TRBV10-3 and J is TRBJ2-7, with 7 bases aligning to TRBD1. The CDR3 sequence is 12 residues long. The germline CDR1 and CDR2 sequences are ENHRY and SYGVKD. The junction had 9 bases not matched to a gene; V was cut back by 9 bases and J by 7 bases. CDR3 protein: CAISGTAGEQYF. The CDR3 DNA is TGTGCCATATCCGGGACAGCAGGGGAGCAGTACTTC.

This clone was picked up a small number of times. J is TRBJ2-5 and V is TRBV7-9; maybe TRBD2 (7 bases). The ends were cut back, 7 bases at V and 11 bases at J, with 26 bases in the middle. Germline CDR1 SEHNR, CDR2 FQNEAQ (reference sequence). CDR3 length: 15 amino acids. CDR3 sequence reads: CASTETAGRGGGQYF. In nucleotides, the CDR3 is TGTGCCAGCACGGAGACCGCCGGCAGGGGCGGGGGTCAGTACTTC.

The chain uses TRBV4-3 and TRBJ1-1; 9 bases align to TRBD1. The CDR3 runs 17 residues. With 1 base clipped from V and 1 base from J, the junction kept 7 bases outside the gene matches. Germline V CDR1 and CDR2: LGHNA, YSLEER. The CDR3 sequence is CASSQAVRQGENTEAFF. In nucleotides, the CDR3 is TGCGCCAGCAGCCAAGCTGTCAGACAGGGGGAGAACACTGAAGCTTTCTTT.

Written as DNA, the CDR3 is TGTGCCAGCAGCTCACCGCGACAGGGATTTGAAGCTTTCTTT. Protein sequence: CASSSPRQGFEAFF. The chain uses TRBV7-8 and TRBJ1-1; 7 positions agree with TRBD1. CDR3 length: 14 residues. CDR1 is SGHVS, CDR2 FQNEAQ, per germline. V was pared by 4 bases and J by 7 bases, with 9 bases of the junction left unmatched.

V is TRBV7-2 and J is TRBJ1-4; D is undetermined. Germline V CDR1 and CDR2: SGHTA, FQGNSA. This CDR3 contains 15 residues. The V and J ends lost 5 bases and 5 bases respectively, with 15 bases between them. The CDR3 protein is CASSVSVLTNEKLFF. In DNA form, the CDR3 reads TGTGCCAGCAGCGTCTCGGTACTGACAAATGAAAAACTGTTTTTT.

The gene calls are TRBV5-8 and TRBJ2-1; TRBD2 agrees at 13 bases. CDR3 length equals 19 residues. Germline CDR1 reads SGHTS; CDR2 reads YDEGEE. Trimming at V came to 0 bases and at J to 1 base, leaving 7 bases not matched to a gene. CDR3 in amino acids: CASSLAGTSGMRSYNEQFF. DNA for the CDR3: TGTGCCAGCAGCTTGGCCGGGACTAGCGGGATGAGATCCTACAATGAGCAGTTCTTC.

This chain joins TRBV5-6 and TRBJ1-1; tentatively, D is TRBD1 (5 bases). This CDR3 has 16 amino acids. CDR1 SGHDT and CDR2 YYEEEE come from the germline V gene. V gave up 1 base and J gave up 5 bases, with 18 bases separating them. The CDR3 bases are TGTGCCAGCAGCTTGAAAGTTACAGGTTTGGGGACTGAAGCTTTCTTT. Its protein product is CASSLKVTGLGTEAFF.

The chain links TRBV6-1 to TRBJ1-5, with 10 bases matching TRBD1. Per germline, CDR1 MNHNS and CDR2 SASEGT. This CDR3 comprises 16 residues. V lost 3 bases to trimming and J lost 1 base; unmatched junction nucleotides: 3. CDR3 residues: CASSDPGQGSNQPQHF. CDR3 DNA sequence: TGTGCCAGCAGTGACCCGGGACAGGGGAGCAATCAGCCCCAGCATTTT.